The 15 T cell receptor beta chains below come from one sample, sequenced in a study of cytomegalovirus exposure and HLA in healthy donors. A multiplex PCR was run with 60 Vbeta primers and 13 Jbeta primers. Clones were read by immunoSEQ multiplex PCR, and TCRdb kept only the in-frame ones, dropping some. The profile shows roughly 200,000 clones, around three quarters of them singletons. Material for sequencing was PBMCs. These receptors were taken from a man aged 30-40 years in good health and CMV-seronegative.

The CDR3 coding sequence is TGTGCCAGCAGCTTAGTGTCAGGGCCTAATGAAAAACTGTTTTTT. Protein: CASSLVSGPNEKLFF. The chain couples TRBV7-2 to TRBJ1-4; maybe TRBD1 (5 bases). This CDR3 spans 15 amino acids. The V and J ends lost 1 base and 3 bases respectively, with 9 bases between them. CDR1 and CDR2 from the germline V gene are SGHTA and FQGNSA.

This rearrangement joins TRBV18 to TRBJ2-7, with 10 bases that match TRBD2. V lost 5 bases to trimming and J lost 7 bases; unmatched junction nucleotides: 8. CDR1 and CDR2 (germline): KGHSH, LQKENI. CDR3 length: 14 amino acids. The CDR3 spells CASSGLAGVEEQYF. In DNA, the CDR3 is TGTGCCAGCTCAGGGCTAGCGGGAGTGGAGGAGCAGTACTTC.

The rearrangement joins TRBV29-1 to TRBJ2-3; 7 positions agree with TRBD1. The CDR3 sequence is 13 residues long. The V gene's germline CDR1 is SQVTM and CDR2 ANQGSEA. Trimming removed 4 bases from V and 6 bases from J; junction bases left unmatched: 7. For the CDR3, the DNA is TGCAGCGTTGGTCGGACAGGACCCGATACGCAGTATTTT. Its protein product is CSVGRTGPDTQYF.

The genes are TRBV9 and TRBJ2-1; 7 nucleotides align to TRBD2. Germline CDR1 is SGDLS and CDR2 is YYNGEE. The junction had 12 bases not matched to a gene; V was cut back by 5 bases and J by 7 bases. This CDR3 is 15 amino acids long. The CDR3 nucleotides read TGTGCCAGCAGTAAAGCGGGATTCAGCTCGAATGAGCAGTTCTTC. It yields the protein CASSKAGFSSNEQFF.

The V and J genes are TRBV6-5 and TRBJ1-4; D gene uncertain. The V and J ends lost 0 bases and 7 bases respectively, with 3 bases between them. CDR1 and CDR2 from the germline V gene are MNHEY and SVGAGI. This CDR3 has 12 residues. CDR3 residues: CASSYSSEKLFF. CDR3 nucleotide sequence: TGTGCCAGCAGTTACTCGAGTGAAAAACTGTTTTTT.

The chain recombines TRBV4-1 with TRBJ2-7; 13 nucleotides match TRBD2. Germline trimming cut 3 bases from V and 6 bases from J; bases unmatched to any gene: 5. The CDR3 spans 15 residues. The germline gives CDR1 MGHRA, CDR2 YSYEKL. The CDR3 region is CASSHLGLAGVEQYF. CDR3 DNA sequence: TGCGCCAGCAGCCACTTAGGACTAGCGGGGGTCGAGCAGTACTTC.

This clone was recorded once. The chain joins TRBV4-2 to TRBJ2-2, with TRBD2 as a possible D gene (5 bases). The V gene's germline CDR1 is LGHNA and CDR2 YNFKEQ. The CDR3 sequence is 18 residues long. Trimming shortened V by 1 base and J by 0 bases, and 15 bases separated the two germline ends. The CDR3 DNA reads TGTGCCAGCAGCCAAGCGGGGTTCGGCAGGACGAACACCGGGGAGCTGTTTTTT. It encodes CASSQAGFGRTNTGELFF.

This clone has a single count. The chain links TRBV6-1 to TRBJ1-1; D is ambiguous. Per germline, CDR1 MNHNS and CDR2 SASEGT. V was cut by 3 bases and J by 1 base, with 6 bases left in between. The CDR3 consists of 13 residues. The CDR3, as DNA: TGTGCCAGCAGTGAGCCAGGGAACACTGAAGCTTTCTTT. Protein product: CASSEPGNTEAFF.

This clone was counted ten times or more. This chain joins TRBV5-4 and TRBJ2-7; D is uncertain. CDR1 SGHNT and CDR2 YYREEE come from the germline V gene (reference sequence). CDR3 length: 14 amino acids. V shed 2 bases and J shed 2 bases, with 11 bases lying between them. CDR3 protein: CASSFPGVPYEQYF. The CDR3 DNA follows: TGTGCCAGCAGCTTCCCTGGAGTCCCCTACGAGCAGTACTTC.

This clone appeared once. This chain joins TRBV5-1 and TRBJ2-7; TRBD2 agrees at 10 bases. This CDR3 contains 13 residues. The junction had 3 bases not matched to a gene; V was cut back by 4 bases and J by 5 bases. From germline, CDR1 is SGHRS and CDR2 YFSETQ. The chain's CDR3 is CASSIGTSDEQYF. CDR3 sequence (DNA): TGCGCCAGCAGCATCGGGACTAGCGACGAGCAGTACTTC.

This rearrangement joins TRBV15 to TRBJ1-4, with unresolved D. Germline V CDR1 and CDR2: LNHNV, YYDKDF (reference sequence). This CDR3 region has 15 residues. Trimming shortened V by 1 base and J by 2 bases, and 8 bases separated the two germline ends. The CDR3 nucleotides are TGTGCCACCAGCAGAGTTTTACTCACTAATGAAAAACTGTTTTTT. Encoded protein: CATSRVLLTNEKLFF.

The chain employs TRBV11-3 and TRBJ1-6; 7 positions agree with TRBD1. This CDR3 region has 14 residues. V lost 5 bases and J lost 10; bases outside the gene matches: 8. CDR1 and CDR2 from the germline V gene are SGHNT and YENEEA. The CDR3 reads CASSDGTAGSPLHF. CDR3 in DNA: TGTGCCAGCAGCGACGGGACAGCCGGATCACCCCTCCACTTT.

The chain uses TRBV18 and TRBJ1-5; no reliable D call. The CDR3 has 15 residues. Germline lookup yields CDR1 KGHSH and CDR2 LQKENI. Trimming removed 3 bases at V and 2 bases at J, with 11 bases between. The CDR3 is CASSPPRGGNQPQHF. CDR3 DNA: TGTGCCAGCTCACCGCCCCGGGGAGGCAATCAGCCCCAGCATTTT.

The gene calls are TRBV29-1 and TRBJ2-7; 9 bases align to TRBD1. The CDR3 length is 14 residues. V shed 0 bases, J shed 3 bases, and the junction held 3 bases outside the gene matches. From germline, CDR1 is SQVTM and CDR2 ANQGSEA. The CDR3, as DNA: TGCAGCGTTGAAGATCGACAGGGGGGCTACGAGCAGTACTTC. It codes for CSVEDRQGGYEQYF.

The chain uses TRBV7-9 and TRBJ2-1, with 10 nucleotides matching TRBD2. Trimming cost V 5 bases and J 12 bases; bases outside gene matches: 16. CDR3 length: 16 amino acids. Germline loops: CDR1 SEHNR, CDR2 FQNEAQ (reference sequence). CDR3: CASSPPRASGSGGQFF. CDR3 nucleotides: TGTGCCAGCAGCCCCCCGAGGGCTAGCGGGAGTGGGGGGCAGTTCTTC.